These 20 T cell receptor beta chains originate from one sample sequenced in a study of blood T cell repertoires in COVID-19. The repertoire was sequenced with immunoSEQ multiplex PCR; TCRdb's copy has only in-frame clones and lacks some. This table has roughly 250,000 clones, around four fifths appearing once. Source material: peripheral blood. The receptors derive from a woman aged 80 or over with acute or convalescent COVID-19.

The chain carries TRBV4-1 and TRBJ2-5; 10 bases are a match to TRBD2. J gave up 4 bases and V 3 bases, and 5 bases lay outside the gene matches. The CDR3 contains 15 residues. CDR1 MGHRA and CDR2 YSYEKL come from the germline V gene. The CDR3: CASSQERGGRETQYF. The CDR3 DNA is TGCGCCAGCAGCCAGGAGCGGGGGGGCCGAGAGACCCAGTACTTC.

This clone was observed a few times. CDR3 amino acids: CASSFASGGSYNEQFF. Here the CDR3 DNA reads TGTGCCAGCAGCTTCGCTAGCGGGGGCTCTTACAATGAGCAGTTCTTC. This chain joins TRBV7-3 and TRBJ2-1; 10 positions match TRBD2. The germline CDR1 and CDR2 sequences are SGHTA and FQGTGA. The CDR3 has 16 residues. Unmatched junction bases numbered 6, after V lost 3 bases and J lost 4 bases.

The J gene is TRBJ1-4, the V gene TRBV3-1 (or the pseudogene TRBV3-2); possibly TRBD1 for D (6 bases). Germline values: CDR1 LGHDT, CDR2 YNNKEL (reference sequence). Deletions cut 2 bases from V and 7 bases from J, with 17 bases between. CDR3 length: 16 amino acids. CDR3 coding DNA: TGTGCCAGCAGCCAACCCGAACCGGGACAAGCTGAAAAACTGTTTTTT. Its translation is CASSQPEPGQAEKLFF.

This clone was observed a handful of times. The CDR3 here is CASGRIGFQETQYF. The CDR3, as DNA: TGTGCCAGTGGTCGTATCGGGTTCCAAGAGACCCAGTACTTC. This chain links TRBV19 with TRBJ2-5; D is ambiguous. Trimming cost V 8 bases and J 1 base, with 14 bases left between them. Germline lookup yields CDR1 LNHDA and CDR2 SQIVND (reference sequence). The length of the CDR3 is 14 residues.

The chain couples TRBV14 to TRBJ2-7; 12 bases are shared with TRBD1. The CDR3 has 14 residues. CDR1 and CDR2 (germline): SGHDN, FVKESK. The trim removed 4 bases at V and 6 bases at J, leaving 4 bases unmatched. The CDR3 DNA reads TGTGCCAGCAGCCCCTGGGACAGGGGGCCCGAGCAGTACTTC. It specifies CASSPWDRGPEQYF.

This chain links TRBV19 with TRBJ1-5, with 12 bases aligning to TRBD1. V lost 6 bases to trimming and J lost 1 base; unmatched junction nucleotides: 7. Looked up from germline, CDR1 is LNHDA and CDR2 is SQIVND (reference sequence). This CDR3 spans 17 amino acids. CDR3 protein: CASRTGTGGWSNQPQHF. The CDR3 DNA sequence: TGTGCCAGTAGAACCGGGACAGGGGGCTGGAGCAATCAGCCCCAGCATTTT. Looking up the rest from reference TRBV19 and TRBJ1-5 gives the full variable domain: DGGITQSPKYLFRKEGQNVTLSCEQNLNHDAMYWYRQDPGQGLRLIYYSQIVNDFQKGDIAEGYSVSREKKESFPLTVTSAQKNPTAFYLCASRTGTGGWSNQPQHFGDGTRLSIL.

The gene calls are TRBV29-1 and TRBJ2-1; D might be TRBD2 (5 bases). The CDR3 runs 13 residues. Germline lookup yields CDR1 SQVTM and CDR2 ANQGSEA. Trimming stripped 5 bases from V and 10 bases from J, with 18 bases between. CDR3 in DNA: TGCAGCGTTCTCGACTACCCAGCCCCCGAGCAGTTCTTC. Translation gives CSVLDYPAPEQFF.

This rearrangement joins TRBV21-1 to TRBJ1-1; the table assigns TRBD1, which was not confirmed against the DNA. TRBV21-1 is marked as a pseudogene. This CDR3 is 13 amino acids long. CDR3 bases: TGTGCCAGCCCGAAACAGTTTAACACTGAAGCTTTCTTT. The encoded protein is CASPKQFNTEAFF.

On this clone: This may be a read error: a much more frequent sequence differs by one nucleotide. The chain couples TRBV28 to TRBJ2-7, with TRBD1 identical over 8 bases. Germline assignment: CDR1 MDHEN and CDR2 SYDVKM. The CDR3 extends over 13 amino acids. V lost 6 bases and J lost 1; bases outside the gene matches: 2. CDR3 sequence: CASSRDRSYEQYF. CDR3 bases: TGTGCCAGCAGCCGGGACAGGTCCTACGAGCAGTACTTC. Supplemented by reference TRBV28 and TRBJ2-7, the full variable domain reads DVKVTQSSRYLVKRTGEKVFLECVQDMDHENMFWYRQDPGLGLRLIYFSYDVKMKEKGDIPEGYSVSREKKERFSLILESASTNQTSMYLCASSRDRSYEQYFGPGTRLTVT.

CDR3 nucleotides: TGTGCCAGCTCACCATCGAGCGGGAGAGCCACAGATACGCAGTATTTT. Translation gives CASSPSSGRATDTQYF. The chain is built from TRBV18 and TRBJ2-3; 8 bases line up with TRBD2. Per the germline V gene, CDR1 is KGHSH and CDR2 is LQKENI. The V gene end was trimmed by 2 bases and the J gene end by 2 bases; junction bases not matched to a gene: 6. This CDR3 spans 16 amino acids.

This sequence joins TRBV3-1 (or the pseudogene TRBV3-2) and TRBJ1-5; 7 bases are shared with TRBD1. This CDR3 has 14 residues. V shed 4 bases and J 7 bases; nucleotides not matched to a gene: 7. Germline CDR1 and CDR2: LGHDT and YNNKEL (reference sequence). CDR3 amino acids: CASSPGQDKQPQHF. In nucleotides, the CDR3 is TGTGCCAGCAGCCCTGGACAGGACAAACAGCCCCAGCATTTT.

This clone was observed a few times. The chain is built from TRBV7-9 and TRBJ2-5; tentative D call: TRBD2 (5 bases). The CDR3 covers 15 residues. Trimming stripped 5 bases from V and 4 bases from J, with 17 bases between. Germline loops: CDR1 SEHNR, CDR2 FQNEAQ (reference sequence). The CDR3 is CASSPGSTGGETQYF. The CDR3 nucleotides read TGTGCCAGCAGCCCGGGATCCACCGGCGGAGAGACCCAGTACTTC.

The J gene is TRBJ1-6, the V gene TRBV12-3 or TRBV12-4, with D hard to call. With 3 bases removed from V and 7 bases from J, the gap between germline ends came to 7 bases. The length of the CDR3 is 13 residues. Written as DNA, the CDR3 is TGTGCCAGCAGTTTCAGGTGGAATTCACCCCTCCACTTT. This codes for CASSFRWNSPLHF.

The DNA for the CDR3 is TGTGCCAGCAGCTTTGTATTCGAGGACAGGGGGCTACAAGAGACCCAGTACTTC. This sequence encodes CASSFVFEDRGLQETQYF. The chain joins TRBV12-1 to TRBJ2-5; the D call TRBD1 from the table was never checked on the DNA. TRBV12-1 is marked as a pseudogene. The CDR3 spans 18 residues.

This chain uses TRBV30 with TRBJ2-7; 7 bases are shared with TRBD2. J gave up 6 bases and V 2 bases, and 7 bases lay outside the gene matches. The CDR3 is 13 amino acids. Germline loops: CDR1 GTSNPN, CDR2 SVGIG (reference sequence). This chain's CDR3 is CAWSRAGLIEQYF. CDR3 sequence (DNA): TGTGCCTGGAGTCGAGCGGGACTCATCGAGCAGTACTTC. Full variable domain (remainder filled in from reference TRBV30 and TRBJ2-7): SQTIHQWPATLVQPVGSPLSLECTVEGTSNPNLYWYRQAAGRGLQLLFYSVGIGQISSEVPQNLSASRPQDRQFILSSKKLLLSDSGFYLCAWSRAGLIEQYFGPGTRLTVT.

Here the CDR3 reads CASTQGGTGELFF. CDR3 DNA sequence: TGTGCCAGCACCCAGGGAGGGACCGGGGAGCTGTTTTTT. J is TRBJ2-2 and V is TRBV2, with TRBD2 matching over 7 bases. The CDR3 sequence is 13 residues long. Germline CDR1 is SNHLY and CDR2 is FYNNEI. The ends lost 7 bases at V and 5 bases at J; junction bases unmatched: 4.

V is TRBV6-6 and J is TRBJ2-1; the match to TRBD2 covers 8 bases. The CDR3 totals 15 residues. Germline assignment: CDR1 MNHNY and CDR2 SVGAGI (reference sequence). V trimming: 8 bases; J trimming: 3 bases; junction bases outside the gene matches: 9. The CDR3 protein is CASYLATSDYNEQFF. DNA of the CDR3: TGTGCCAGCTACCTAGCGACTAGCGACTACAATGAGCAGTTCTTC.

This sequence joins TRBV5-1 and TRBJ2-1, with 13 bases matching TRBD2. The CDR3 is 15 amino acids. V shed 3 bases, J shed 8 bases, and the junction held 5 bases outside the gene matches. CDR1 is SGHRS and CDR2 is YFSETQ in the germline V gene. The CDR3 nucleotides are TGCGCCAGCAGCTCGGGACTAGCGGGATCGGATGAGCAGTTCTTC. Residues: CASSSGLAGSDEQFF.

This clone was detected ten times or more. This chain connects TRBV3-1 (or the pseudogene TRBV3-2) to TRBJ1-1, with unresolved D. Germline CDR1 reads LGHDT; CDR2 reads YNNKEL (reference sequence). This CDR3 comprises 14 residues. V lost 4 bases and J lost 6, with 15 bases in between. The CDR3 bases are TGTGCCAGCAGCCCATATGGCGCGAGGTCTGAAGCTTTCTTT. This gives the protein CASSPYGARSEAFF.

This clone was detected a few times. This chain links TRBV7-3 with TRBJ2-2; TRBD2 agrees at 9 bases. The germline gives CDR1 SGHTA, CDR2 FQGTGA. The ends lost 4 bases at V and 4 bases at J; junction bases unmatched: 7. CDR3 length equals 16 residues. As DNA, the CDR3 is TGTGCCAGCAGCTCTTCGGCGGGAGGGTCCACCGGGGAGCTGTTTTTT. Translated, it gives CASSSSAGGSTGELFF.